This paragraph reports one TCR beta chain. Its antigen is not yet known. No quality values exist for individual bases; no much larger clone is one base distant. TCRbeta CDR3 regions were immunosequenced from genomic DNA with the immunoSEQ Assay. Before high-throughput sequencing, the genomic DNA was amplified using bias-controlled multiplex PCR. The original pipeline was this. To quantify the absolute abundance of each unique TCRbeta CDR3 region, the sequences were collapsed and filtered. Clonality, defined as 1 minus Pielou's evenness, was calculated using productive rearrangements only. Tumor T-cell fraction was computed by normalizing TCRbeta template counts to usable DNA, estimated from several housekeeping genes. A previously published method was used to identify clones whose frequencies were significantly greater in on-treatment samples than in baseline samples. TCRdb stores this immuneACCESS table with in-frame sequences only. Part of the clones is absent; in the studies checked, under half of the shortfall reflects unresolved V genes, and no reason is known for the rest. V and J calls plus clone size are reproduced from that table; the DNA served to infer D and trimming. Across this sample there are about 13,000 clones, with 25% to 35% seen only once. Around a sixth of the sample comes from the top ten.

The sample's treatment or condition label is to be understood as: randomized to nivolumab then ipilimumab (arm A) or the reverse (arm B). None of the trial patients had been given prior DNA-damaging chemotherapy. CheckMate 064, a randomized, open-label phase II trial of sequential checkpoint blockade, was the source of the samples, all of which came from patients with melanoma. Genomic DNA from formalin-fixed paraffin-embedded (FFPE) tissue samples served as the input for tumor TCR sequencing. The entry originates in a study of sequential checkpoint blockade in melanoma (dated by TCRdb to the late 2010s). Broadly, across the study: Patients were assigned by 1:1 randomization to either first-line nivolumab followed by ipilimumab (arm A) or ipilimumab followed by nivolumab (arm B). The same lesion was the source of approximately 86% of the matched pre- and post-treatment tumor biopsy pairs. Maintenance nivolumab came after each of the two trial sequences. DNA from 75 to 100 melanoma tumor samples collected before treatment underwent TCRbeta immunosequencing. For about two dozen patients, matched tumor biopsies were obtained before treatment and at week 13, following single-agent nivolumab (arm A) or ipilimumab (arm B).

Study-level results and caveats: Clinical benefit was about 30 times more likely to be achieved by patients whose tumor T-cell fraction and clonality increased by week 13. Tumor T-cell fraction and clonality were correlated with PD-L1 staining and CD8+ T-cell counts, but not with mutational load. Small sample sizes and reduced statistical power limited the analyses of tumor T-cell fraction within each arm. In the nivolumab-first arm (arm A), an association was found between pretreatment tumor TIL clonality and response (P = .04). The response-prediction model combining TCR metrics and mutation burden needs validation in larger, independent patient cohorts.

Per the germline V gene, WSHSY is the CDR1 and SAAADI is the CDR2. Its CDR3 holds 13 amino acids, cysteine through phenylalanine. Only the CDR3 portion is preserved as DNA: 39 bases, with reading frame beginning at the first base. After removal of 5 bases from V and 7 bases from J, the junction retains 5 bases not matched to a gene. Material: tumor tissue (inferred from file names), obtained from a patient given nivolumab and ipilimumab in sequence. The chain is encoded by TRBV10-2 joined to TRBJ2-1; TRBD2 fits 7 bases in the junction. This TCR derives from a human donor with melanoma. At the DNA level, the sequence is TGCGCCAGCAGTTGGGGGAGGGCGAATGAGCAGTTCTTC. It translates as CASSWGRANEQFF.